Sequencing of this TCR beta chain was carried out in a study of beta chain features in type 1 diabetes. Sequencing targeted expressed TCRB transcripts, as all isolated RNA had been reverse transcribed. Naive, central memory and regulatory T cell samples averaged approximately 3.9 million immunoSEQ reads each. Only in-frame clones appear in the TCRdb table, and some are missing; sequencing was by immunoSEQ multiplex PCR. The sample has around 500,000 clones, approximately 30% seen once. Germline V gives CDR1 SGDLS, CDR2 YYNGEE. The V and J ends lost 3 bases and 7 bases, in that order; junction bases with no gene match: 9. This CDR3 region has 15 residues.

This sequence originates from a man between 18 and 29 years old in good health. Specimen: naive CD4+ T cells from blood. The chain links TRBV9 to TRBJ2-1, with TRBD2 matching over 8 bases. CDR3 coding DNA: TGTGCCAGCAGCGCCTTAGCGGGAAGGGAAAATGAGCAGTTCTTC. This translates into CASSALAGRENEQFF.